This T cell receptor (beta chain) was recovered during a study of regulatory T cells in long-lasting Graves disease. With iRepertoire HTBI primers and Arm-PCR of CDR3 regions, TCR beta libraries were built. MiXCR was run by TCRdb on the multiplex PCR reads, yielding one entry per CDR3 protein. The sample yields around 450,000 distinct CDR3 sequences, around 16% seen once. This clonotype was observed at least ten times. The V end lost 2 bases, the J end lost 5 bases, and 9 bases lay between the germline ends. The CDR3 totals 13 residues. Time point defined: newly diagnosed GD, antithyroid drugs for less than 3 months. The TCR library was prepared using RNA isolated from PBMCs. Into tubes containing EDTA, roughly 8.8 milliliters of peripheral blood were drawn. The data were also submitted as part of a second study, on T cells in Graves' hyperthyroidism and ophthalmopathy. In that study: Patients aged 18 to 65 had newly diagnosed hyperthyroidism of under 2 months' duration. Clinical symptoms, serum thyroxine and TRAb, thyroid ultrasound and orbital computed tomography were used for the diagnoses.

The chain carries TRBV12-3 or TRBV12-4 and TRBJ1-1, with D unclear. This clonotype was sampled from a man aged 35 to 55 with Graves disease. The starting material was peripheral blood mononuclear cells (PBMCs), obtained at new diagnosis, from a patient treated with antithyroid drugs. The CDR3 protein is CASSLFHTTEAFF. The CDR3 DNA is TGTGCCAGCAGTTTATTCCACACGACTGAAGCTTTCTTT.